Included here is one T cell receptor (beta chain) sequence, with context. Its cognate antigen is unknown. The same CDR3 can be traced to other DNA sequences in this sample. Repertoires were generated with immunoSEQ multiplex PCR, while TCRdb's copy carries only in-frame clones and drops some. The sample has tens of thousands of clones; about 93% are singletons. Deletions cut 6 bases from V and 5 bases from J, with 16 bases between. This CDR3 spans 14 amino acids. The germline V gene has CDR1 PRHDT and CDR2 FYEKMQ (reference sequence). The sample comes from a study of lymphopenia after photon versus proton radiotherapy. Study results and limitations: Post-nadir TCR diversity decline inversely tracked overall survival among those who died. Relative stability marked proton patients; photon patients lost diversity and naive cells. After the lymphocyte nadir, photon-treated repertoires showed oligoclonal expansion, especially of CD8+ Temra cells. Only patients who died were analyzed for survival; proton advantage is unproven.

The sequencing here drew on peripheral blood, taken from a patient treated with photon-based radiotherapy. The receptor comes from a man between 60 and 70 years old with cholangiocarcinoma. The gene calls are TRBV13 and TRBJ1-2; the D gene is possibly TRBD1 (5 bases). The CDR3 DNA reads as TGTGCCAGCAGACAAATACAGCAGGGTTATGGCTACACCTTC. Protein sequence: CASRQIQQGYGYTF.